This T cell receptor (beta chain) derives from a study of monozygotic twins with inflammatory bowel disease. Study outcomes and limitations: Backing was not found for a single strong signal or clonotype associated with IBD. Healthy co-twins exceeded IBD patients in TCRbeta diversity as measured by inverse Simpson. Especially where disease activity was present, IBD patients had fewer clonotypes in common with others than healthy twins did.

Through template switching, UMIs that included a 6-nucleotide sample barcode were added. TCRdb re-analyzed the 5' RACE reads; it lists each CDR3 protein once, without DNA. This sample's clone table lists about 330,000 distinct CDR3 sequences. Turning to this clonotype: As yet, its antigen is unknown.

The CDR3 is 14 residues long. CDR1 and CDR2 (germline): SGHRS, YFSETQ. The TCR originated in a human donor with ulcerative colitis or Crohn's disease, or a healthy co-twin of an affected twin (not recorded which). This chain links TRBV5-1 with TRBJ1-1; TCRdb's D gene call, TRBD1, goes unchecked for lack of DNA. Sequencing was performed on blood. CDR3: CASSLVRQDTEAFF.